The rows below give T cell receptor beta chains drawn from one sample of a study of blood T cell repertoires in COVID-19. Profiling relied on immunoSEQ multiplex PCR, and the TCRdb table lists in-frame clones only, not all of them. Of about 230,000 clones listed, over 70% are singletons. The specimen was peripheral blood. The origin of the receptors is a woman of 80 years or more with acute or convalescent COVID-19. Each CDR3 is given without its conserved first and last residue.

J gene,V gene,CDR3 protein
TRBJ1-1,TRBV3-1/TRBV3-2,ASSPWGQLGRDTEAF
TRBJ2-7,TRBV5-1,ASSPARDSRYEQY
TRBJ1-6,TRBV2,ASRPRDRYNSPLH
TRBJ2-3,TRBV5-1,ASSLQGHSTDTQY
TRBJ1-3,TRBV6-5,ASRPPGSSGNTIY
TRBJ1-2,TRBV6-4,ASSHREGADYGYT
TRBJ2-7,TRBV6-2/TRBV6-3,ASSPGQVRAYEQY
TRBJ1-4,TRBV7-9,ASSLTGATNEKLF
TRBJ2-7,TRBV6-6,ASSPTDRLAHEQY
TRBJ2-1,TRBV10-1,ASSGTSGTRHSYNEQF
TRBJ1-1,TRBV18,ASSSGQENTEAF
TRBJ2-5,TRBV7-6,ASSLAPGQRTQY